A single sample is the source of the 25 T cell receptor beta chains below, sequenced in a study of CXCR3-negative and CXCR3-positive naive CD8 T cells. 5' RACE with UMI labels generated the TRB cDNA libraries. TCRdb re-called the 5' RACE reads and gives one entry per CDR3 protein, without DNA. This sample carries some 22,000 distinct CDR3 sequences, with 20% going to the ten biggest clones. The sequenced sample consisted of memory CD8+ T cells from blood. Every receptor here comes from a human donor in good health. Some clones in this sample may be carry-over from other donors' samples.

V is TRBV28 and J is TRBJ2-7; no DNA is available, so the TRBD1 call from TCRdb remains unchecked. Germline lookup yields CDR1 MDHEN and CDR2 SYDVKM. The CDR3 length is 16 residues. CDR3 sequence reads: CASRGAIRGWGYEQYF.

This clonotype is deemed medium-sized by its frequency. The V and J genes are TRBV10-2 and TRBJ1-2. The CDR3 consists of 13 residues. Germline CDR1 and CDR2: WSHSY and SAAADI. CDR3 loop: CASSDQPNYGYTF.

The V gene is TRBV7-9, the J gene TRBJ2-1. In germline, CDR1 is SEHNR, CDR2 FQNEAQ (reference sequence). The CDR3 extends over 13 amino acids. CDR3 region: CASSLEEWSEQFF.

Its frequency marks this clonotype as medium-sized. This chain connects TRBV7-3 to TRBJ2-5; TCRdb selects TRBD1, and the lack of DNA leaves this call unchecked. Germline lookup yields CDR1 SGHTA and CDR2 FQGTGA. This CDR3 has 14 amino acids. CDR3 sequence reads: CASSPTGGGETQYF.

In terms of frequency, this clonotype is large (0.1 to 1%). This rearrangement joins TRBV7-9 to TRBJ2-7; TCRdb returns TRBD1, unconfirmable since there is no DNA. Germline V gene lookup returns CDR1 SEHNR and CDR2 FQNEAQ (reference sequence). The CDR3 has 13 residues. The CDR3 protein is CASSLQGDYEQYF.

The rearrangement uses TRBV20-1 and TRBJ1-6; without DNA, the TCRdb call of TRBD1 cannot be checked. Germline V gene sequence: CDR1 DFQATT, CDR2 SNEGSKA (reference sequence). This CDR3 comprises 13 residues. This chain's CDR3 is CSAPDRENSPLHF.

This chain uses TRBV12-3 or TRBV12-4 with TRBJ1-2; TCRdb reports TRBD1, a call that lacks DNA to check it against. This CDR3 has 12 residues. The CDR3: CASSEPGHGYTF.

By frequency, this clonotype registers medium-sized (0.01 to 0.1%). The V call is TRBV13, the J call TRBJ1-2. Germline-derived CDR1 and CDR2 are PRHDT and FYEKMQ (reference sequence). This CDR3 comprises 13 residues. CDR3 sequence: CASSLGDDYGYTF. Filled out from reference TRBV13 and TRBJ1-2, the complete variable domain reads AAGVIQSPRHLIKEKRETATLKCYPIPRHDTVYWYQQGPGQDPQFLISFYEKMQSDKGSIPDRFSAQQFSDYHSELNMSSLELGDSALYFCASSLGDDYGYTFGSGTRLTVV.

The rearrangement links TRBV18 to TRBJ2-3. Looked up from germline, CDR1 is KGHSH and CDR2 is LQKENI. The CDR3 length is 15 residues. This CDR3 is CASSPTDGYTDTQYF. The whole variable domain, filled in from reference TRBV18 and TRBJ2-3, reads NAGVMQNPRHLVRRRGQEARLRCSPMKGHSHVYWYRQLPEEGLKFMVYLQKENIIDESGMPKERFSAEFPKEGPSILRIQQVVRGDSAAYFCASSPTDGYTDTQYFGPGTRLTVL.

The chain couples TRBV4-2 to TRBJ1-1. Looked up from germline, CDR1 is LGHNA and CDR2 is YNFKEQ. The CDR3 has 15 amino acids. The CDR3 sequence: CASSQVNSRNTEAFF.

The chain combines TRBV29-1 with TRBJ2-7; TCRdb designates TRBD1, a call that cannot be tested without DNA. Germline values: CDR1 SQVTM, CDR2 ANQGSEA. CDR3 length: 16 residues. The chain's CDR3 is CSVRARDRTFSYEQYF.

V is TRBV4-3 and J is TRBJ2-7; TCRdb selects TRBD1, and the lack of DNA leaves this call unchecked. The germline V gene has CDR1 LGHNA and CDR2 YSLEER. This CDR3 region has 15 residues. CDR3 region: CASSDPGTGVLKQYF.

The gene calls are TRBV6-1 and TRBJ2-3; TCRdb gives TRBD1 as the D gene, but with no DNA this cannot be confirmed. Germline V lookup: CDR1 MNHNS, CDR2 SASEGT. The CDR3 contains 16 residues. The CDR3 sequence is CASSDEPGQGTDTQYF.

The chain joins TRBV4-3 to TRBJ2-1; lacking DNA, the TRBD1 call made by TCRdb goes unchecked. The CDR3 runs 15 residues. Germline lookup yields CDR1 LGHNA and CDR2 YSLEER. The CDR3 region is CASSAGTGEVDEQFF.

V and J are TRBV20-1 and TRBJ2-7; checking the TCRdb D call of TRBD2 is not possible without DNA. This CDR3 has 14 amino acids. The germline V gene has CDR1 DFQATT and CDR2 SNEGSKA (reference sequence). The CDR3 is CSASTSGRAYEQYF.

The chain couples TRBV20-1 to TRBJ2-5; TCRdb gives TRBD1 as the D gene, but with no DNA this cannot be confirmed. The CDR3 length is 11 residues. Germline assignment: CDR1 DFQATT and CDR2 SNEGSKA (reference sequence). CDR3 loop: CSIGGQETQYF.

The chain employs TRBV18 and TRBJ2-5; TCRdb names TRBD1, which stays unverified in the absence of DNA. CDR1 KGHSH and CDR2 LQKENI come from the germline V gene. This CDR3 has 12 residues. Here the CDR3 reads CASSPAGETQYF.

The chain links TRBV14 to TRBJ1-2. Per the germline V gene, CDR1 is SGHDN and CDR2 is FVKESK. The CDR3 totals 15 residues. CDR3 region: CASSQDRGGGYGYTF.

The chain uses TRBV29-1 and TRBJ2-4; TCRdb indicates TRBD1, and absent DNA this call remains unverified. CDR1 is SQVTM, CDR2 ANQGSEA, per germline. This CDR3 is built from 12 residues. This CDR3 reads CSAVQGPDIQYF.

The chain links TRBV6-2 or TRBV6-3 to TRBJ2-3; TCRdb's D gene call, TRBD2, goes unchecked for lack of DNA. The germline gives CDR1 MNHEY, CDR2 SVGEGT. The CDR3 is 14 residues long. This chain's CDR3 is CASNERGWRDTQYF.

The chain couples TRBV14 to TRBJ2-3. From germline, CDR1 is SGHDN and CDR2 FVKESK. CDR3 size: 11 residues. CDR3 in amino acids: CASSQADTQYF.

The chain uses TRBV5-1 and TRBJ2-4; TCRdb gives TRBD1 as the D gene, but with no DNA this cannot be confirmed. The CDR3 runs to 16 residues. Germline V gene sequence: CDR1 SGHRS, CDR2 YFSETQ. The chain's CDR3 is CASSLGDSYMDAKSKF.

This chain joins TRBV5-6 and TRBJ2-7; the D gene TCRdb calls, TRBD1, cannot be checked with no DNA. The CDR3 contains 15 residues. Germline V gene lookup returns CDR1 SGHDT and CDR2 YYEEEE. Here the CDR3 reads CASSLSDTGADEQYF.

The rearrangement uses TRBV28 and TRBJ2-7; TCRdb gives TRBD1 as the D gene, but with no DNA this cannot be confirmed. The germline V gene encodes CDR1 MDHEN and CDR2 SYDVKM. This CDR3 comprises 14 residues. This CDR3 reads CASQPGLGSYEQYF.

V usage is TRBV15 and J usage is TRBJ2-2; TCRdb indicates TRBD1, and absent DNA this call remains unverified. The CDR3 sequence is 15 residues long. From germline, CDR1 is LNHNV and CDR2 YYDKDF (reference sequence). CDR3 protein: CATSTETGNTGELFF.